A single sample is the source of the 21 T cell receptor beta chains below, sequenced in a study of blood T cell repertoires in COVID-19. Sequencing was performed with immunoSEQ multiplex PCR; in TCRdb, only in-frame clones are kept and a portion is missing. The data show roughly 220,000 clones, about 86% seen once. The sequencing input was peripheral blood. All receptors come from a woman aged 55-70 years with acute or convalescent COVID-19.

This clone was recorded a few times. This sequence joins TRBV30 and TRBJ2-7; D perhaps matches TRBD2 (6 bases). V was pared by 6 bases and J by 11 bases, with 11 bases between. This CDR3 has 9 residues. Looked up from germline, CDR1 is GTSNPN and CDR2 is SVGIG (reference sequence). CDR3 region: CACRRREYF. CDR3 DNA sequence: TGTGCCTGCAGGCGGAGGGAGTACTTC.

The chain couples TRBV29-1 to TRBJ2-1; no clear D. Germline CDR1 is SQVTM and CDR2 is ANQGSEA. CDR3 size: 14 residues. V lost 3 bases to trimming and J lost 0 bases, with 9 bases between them. The CDR3 is CSVDMWSSYNEQFF. The CDR3 nucleotides read TGCAGCGTTGATATGTGGAGCTCCTACAATGAGCAGTTCTTC.

This chain connects TRBV29-1 to TRBJ1-1; D is uncertain. The CDR3 spans 11 residues. V was clipped by 3 bases and J by 6 bases, with 8 bases between them. Germline V gene lookup returns CDR1 SQVTM and CDR2 ANQGSEA. The CDR3 DNA follows: TGCAGCGTTGATGGGCCCGCTGAAGCTTTCTTT. Its protein product is CSVDGPAEAFF.

Worth noting for this clone: One end of the junction does not line up with germline, which may come from a read error. The rearrangement uses TRBV7-2 and TRBJ2-1, with 14 bases matching TRBD2. CDR3 length: 14 amino acids. Germline lookup yields CDR1 SGHTA and CDR2 FQGNSA. The CDR3: CASSLGLAGVPVLF. The DNA of the CDR3 is TGTGCCAGCAGCTTGGGACTAGCGGGGGTACCGGTACTCTTC.

This chain links TRBV18 with TRBJ2-7, with D possibly matching TRBD2 (5 bases). Germline CDR1 is KGHSH and CDR2 is LQKENI. CDR3 size: 13 residues. V was clipped by 3 bases and J by 2 bases, with 8 bases between them. The CDR3 is CASSPGLTYEQYF. CDR3 bases: TGTGCCAGCTCACCCGGACTGACCTACGAGCAGTACTTC.

This clone occurred once. The chain combines TRBV5-1 with TRBJ2-1; 12 nucleotides align to TRBD2. The CDR3 covers 15 residues. Germline V gene lookup returns CDR1 SGHRS and CDR2 YFSETQ. V was clipped by 4 bases and J by 9 bases; unmatched bases: 8. CDR3 sequence (DNA): TGCGCCAGCAGCATCCTAGCGGGGGGGCGAGTTGAGCAGTTCTTC. Translated: CASSILAGGRVEQFF.

V and J are TRBV19 and TRBJ1-5; 8 bases fit TRBD1. V was pared by 6 bases and J by 3 bases, with 13 bases of the junction left unmatched. Germline CDR1 reads LNHDA; CDR2 reads SQIVND (reference sequence). The CDR3 is 17 amino acids. The CDR3 DNA is TGTGCCAGTAGAGCCGTTACGGACAGGGTCTACAATCAGCCCCAGCATTTT. Protein product: CASRAVTDRVYNQPQHF.

This chain connects TRBV7-8 to TRBJ2-7; 7 bases match TRBD2. CDR1 and CDR2 (germline): SGHVS, FQNEAQ. The CDR3 runs to 17 residues. V was pared by 1 base and J by 3 bases, with 12 bases of the junction left unmatched. The CDR3, as DNA: TGTGCCAGCAGCTTAGGTTCTAGCGGATACGTGGGCTACGAGCAGTACTTC. It specifies CASSLGSSGYVGYEQYF. Together with reference TRBV7-8 and TRBJ2-7, the CDR3 gives the full variable domain: GAGVSQSPRYKVAKRGQDVALRCDPISGHVSLFWYQQALGQGPEFLTYFQNEAQLDKSGLPSDRFFAERPEGSVSTLKIQRTQQEDSAVYLCASSLGSSGYVGYEQYFGPGTRLTVT.

V and J are TRBV7-9 and TRBJ1-4; D is undetermined. There are 10 residues in the CDR3. With 8 bases removed from V and 7 bases from J, the gap between germline ends came to 5 bases. CDR1 and CDR2 (germline): SEHNR, FQNEAQ (reference sequence). The CDR3 DNA is TGTGCCAGCGAGGGTGAAAAACTGTTTTTT. This gives the protein CASEGEKLFF.

The V gene is TRBV19, the J gene TRBJ1-1; 9 nucleotides agree with TRBD1. V trimming: 6 bases; J trimming: 5 bases; junction bases outside the gene matches: 10. CDR1 and CDR2 from the germline V gene are LNHDA and SQIVND (reference sequence). The CDR3 sequence is 15 residues long. CDR3 sequence: CASSQGTGKGTEAFF. As DNA, the CDR3 is TGTGCCAGTAGCCAGGGGACAGGGAAGGGGACTGAAGCTTTCTTT.

The rearrangement links TRBV3-1 (or the pseudogene TRBV3-2) to TRBJ1-1, with D possibly TRBD1 on 6 matching bases. The germline V gene has CDR1 LGHDT and CDR2 YNNKEL (reference sequence). The CDR3 spans 15 residues. V was trimmed by 1 base and J by 4 bases, leaving 13 bases between them. CDR3 bases: TGTGCCAGCAGCCAAGCCTTGGGGGGGGCCACTGAAGCTTTCTTT. This gives the protein CASSQALGGATEAFF.

The chain joins TRBV27 to TRBJ2-5; 7 bases match TRBD1. Unmatched junction bases numbered 5, after V lost 6 bases and J lost 1 base. Per germline, CDR1 MNHEY and CDR2 SMNVEV (reference sequence). This CDR3 has 14 residues. CDR3 DNA sequence: TGTGCCAGCAGCACAGGGGTCCGCCAAGAGACCCAGTACTTC. It translates to CASSTGVRQETQYF.

This rearrangement joins TRBV5-5 to TRBJ1-4, with D perhaps TRBD1 (5 bases). The V end was cut by 3 bases, the J end by 7 bases, with 13 bases between. Germline V gene sequence: CDR1 SGHKS, CDR2 YYEKEE (reference sequence). The CDR3 length is 14 residues. The chain's CDR3 is CASSSEDRIEKLFF. The CDR3, as DNA: TGTGCCAGCAGCTCCGAAGACAGAATTGAAAAACTGTTTTTT.

The V and J genes are TRBV19 and TRBJ1-5; D unclear. Trimming took 5 bases from V and 0 from J, leaving 11 bases between them. Germline V lookup: CDR1 LNHDA, CDR2 SQIVND (reference sequence). The CDR3 has 15 residues. The CDR3 DNA is TGTGCCAGTAGTCACCGTCCGGTTAGCAATCAGCCCCAGCATTTT. Translating it yields CASSHRPVSNQPQHF.

The rearrangement uses TRBV7-2 and TRBJ1-4; D possibly corresponds to TRBD1 (6 bases). The germline V and J ends were trimmed by 8 bases and 0 bases, with 25 bases remaining between them. This CDR3 contains 19 residues. CDR1 SGHTA and CDR2 FQGNSA come from the germline V gene. CDR3 loop: CASQMYAEGVYATNEKLFF. In DNA, the CDR3 is TGTGCCAGCCAAATGTACGCAGAGGGGGTTTATGCAACTAATGAAAAACTGTTTTTT. The full variable domain, in which reference TRBV7-2 and TRBJ1-4 provide the parts outside the CDR3, is GAGVSQSPSNKVTEKGKDVELRCDPISGHTALYWYRQSLGQGLEFLIYFQGNSAPDKSGLPSDRFSAERTGGSVSTLTIQRTQQEDSAVYLCASQMYAEGVYATNEKLFFGSGTQLSVL.

This chain joins TRBV3-1 (or the pseudogene TRBV3-2) and TRBJ1-2; a weak D match, TRBD1 (6 bases). Germline CDR1 and CDR2: LGHDT and YNNKEL (reference sequence). CDR3 length equals 16 residues. Between the trimmed V and J ends, which lost 4 bases and 1 base, there was a span of 16 bases. This chain's CDR3 is CASSPARGQINYGYTF. The CDR3 DNA is TGTGCCAGCAGCCCTGCCCGCGGACAGATTAACTATGGCTACACCTTC.

This rearrangement joins TRBV7-9 to TRBJ1-5, with 8 bases identical to TRBD1. The CDR3 is 14 amino acids. Germline V gene sequence: CDR1 SEHNR, CDR2 FQNEAQ (reference sequence). V was pared by 5 bases and J by 1 base, with 1 base of the junction left unmatched. CDR3 amino acids: CASSRTGSNQPQHF. For the CDR3, the DNA is TGTGCCAGCAGCCGGACAGGGAGCAATCAGCCCCAGCATTTT. The variable domain in full, completed from reference TRBV7-9 and TRBJ1-5, reads DTGVSQNPRHKITKRGQNVTFRCDPISEHNRLYWYRQTLGQGPEFLTYFQNEAQLEKSRLLSDRFSAERPKGSFSTLEIQRTEQGDSAMYLCASSRTGSNQPQHFGDGTRLSIL.

This chain joins TRBV9 and TRBJ1-2; 9 bases agree with TRBD1. The germline V gene has CDR1 SGDLS and CDR2 YYNGEE. The CDR3 has 18 amino acids. With V trimmed by 0 bases and J by 0 bases, 9 bases remained unmatched. CDR3: CASSVGGQGMLSNYGYTF. The CDR3 DNA sequence: TGTGCCAGCAGCGTAGGGGGACAGGGAATGCTGTCTAACTATGGCTACACCTTC.

V usage is TRBV28 and J usage is TRBJ1-5, with 10 nucleotides matching TRBD1. J gave up 5 bases and V 7 bases, and 14 bases lay outside the gene matches. CDR1 and CDR2 from the germline V gene are MDHEN and SYDVKM. CDR3 length: 17 amino acids. The CDR3: CASKDPQLDRGYQPQHF. In DNA form, the CDR3 reads TGTGCCAGCAAAGATCCTCAACTGGACAGGGGGTATCAGCCCCAGCATTTT.

The V call is TRBV3-1 (or the pseudogene TRBV3-2), the J call TRBJ2-1; 12 bases are a match to TRBD2. Germline V lookup: CDR1 LGHDT, CDR2 YNNKEL (reference sequence). Trimming at V came to 0 bases and at J to 8 bases, leaving 5 bases not matched to a gene. CDR3 length: 16 amino acids. The CDR3 region is CASSQDLGLAGHEQFF. The CDR3 bases are TGTGCCAGCAGCCAAGATCTCGGACTAGCGGGGCATGAGCAGTTCTTC.

The V and J genes are TRBV4-2 and TRBJ2-7, with 12 bases lining up with TRBD2. The germline CDR1 and CDR2 sequences are LGHNA and YNFKEQ. There are 17 residues in the CDR3. V lost 1 base and J lost 3; bases outside the gene matches: 7. For the CDR3, the DNA is TGTGCCAGCAGCCAAGGACTTACTAGCGGGGGGTACTACGAGCAGTACTTC. Its translation is CASSQGLTSGGYYEQYF.